A single T cell receptor (beta chain) is shown here with its context. Its antigen is unknown. Per donor, at least one pre-ART and at least two post-ART PBMC samples were obtained. Each HIV participant was treated in the United States. The sample comes from a study of long-term antiretroviral therapy in people with HIV. Study-level results: Pre-ART clonal expansions dominated every time point's repertoire. Controls exceeded HIV repertoires in CDR3 length range.

The CDR3 runs to 14 residues. V shed 4 bases, J shed 7 bases, and the junction held 10 bases outside the gene matches. CDR1 and CDR2 (germline): SGHNT, YYREEE (reference sequence). immunoSEQ v3.0 was run at survey level. TCRdb keeps only in-frame clones here, not all; method: immunoSEQ multiplex PCR. The sample consists of some 28,000 clones, 93% of them appearing once. The rearrangement uses TRBV5-4 and TRBJ1-1; TRBD1 matches at 7 bases. The source was unsorted PBMCs, collected 6.2 years after starting antiretroviral therapy. The sequence was collected from a man in his forties with HIV. The chain's CDR3 is CASSPTDRVVEAFF. The DNA of the CDR3 is TGTGCCAGCAGCCCTACCGACAGGGTGGTTGAAGCTTTCTTT.